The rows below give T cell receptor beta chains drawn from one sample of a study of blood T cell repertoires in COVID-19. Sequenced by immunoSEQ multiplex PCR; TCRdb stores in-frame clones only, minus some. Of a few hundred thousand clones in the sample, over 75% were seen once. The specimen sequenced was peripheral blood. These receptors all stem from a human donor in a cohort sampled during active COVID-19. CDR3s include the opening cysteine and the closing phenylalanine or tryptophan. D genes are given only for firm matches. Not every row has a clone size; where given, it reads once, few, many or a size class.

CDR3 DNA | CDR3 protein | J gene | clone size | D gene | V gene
TGTGCCAGCAGACTCTTCTCAGGCACTGAAGCTTTCTTT | CASRLFSGTEAFF | TRBJ1-1 | many | - | TRBV28
TGTGCCAGCTCACCATCGTCAGGGCTCGGGCAGCCCCAGCATTTT | CASSPSSGLGQPQHF | TRBJ1-5 | - | - | TRBV18
TGTGCCAGCAGCCCGGGACTAGCGGGAATCGGGGAGCTGTTTTTT | CASSPGLAGIGELFF | TRBJ2-2 | - | TRBD2 | TRBV2
TGTGCCAGCAGCTCCGGTATGAGCTCCTATAATTCACCCCTCCACTTT | CASSSGMSSYNSPLHF | TRBJ1-6 | - | - | TRBV7-2
TGTGCCAGCAGCTCAGACAGGTTGCAGTTCTTC | CASSSDRLQFF | TRBJ2-1 | many | - | TRBV7-6
TGTGCCAGCAGTTTAGCGGGAGGGCCTGACGAGCAGTACTTC | CASSLAGGPDEQYF | TRBJ2-7 | - | TRBD2 | TRBV27
TGTGCCAGCAGCTGGACAGGGGGAAGCACTGAAGCTTTCTTT | CASSWTGGSTEAFF | TRBJ1-1 | - | TRBD1 | TRBV7-9
TGCTGGTCCAAGAGTAGATCAACTGAAGCTTTCTTT | CWSKSRSTEAFF | TRBJ1-1 | - | - | TRBV2
TGTGCCAGCAGTGAATGGGGACTAGCGGGAGGGGATGAGCAGTTCTTC | CASSEWGLAGGDEQFF | TRBJ2-1 | - | TRBD2 | TRBV25-1
TGTGCCAGCAGTACAGGGGTCTATGGCTACACCTTC | CASSTGVYGYTF | TRBJ1-2 | - | TRBD1 | TRBV12-3/TRBV12-4
TGTGCCAGTAGCCGGGACAGGGGGAAGCGGAACACTGAAGCTTTCTTT | CASSRDRGKRNTEAFF | TRBJ1-1 | - | TRBD1 | TRBV19
TGCGCCAGCAGCTGGGCCGGGAACTCCTACGAGCAGTACTTC | CASSWAGNSYEQYF | TRBJ2-7 | - | - | TRBV5-1
TGTGCCAGCCTAGAAAACAGGGGGTTCAACACTGAAGCTTTCTTT | CASLENRGFNTEAFF | TRBJ1-1 | - | TRBD1 | TRBV28
TGTGCCAGCAGCCAAGCAGGCTACACTGAAGCTTTCTTT | CASSQAGYTEAFF | TRBJ1-1 | - | - | TRBV4-2
TGTGCCAGCAGTCCCGGGAGGTATGAGCAGTTCTTC | CASSPGRYEQFF | TRBJ2-1 | - | TRBD2 | TRBV12-3/TRBV12-4
TGTGCCAGCAGCCGGGCGGGGGGCACAGATACGCAGTATTTT | CASSRAGGTDTQYF | TRBJ2-3 | medium-sized | TRBD2 | TRBV6-4
TGTGCCAGCAGCACGGACAGAGACAATGAGCAGTTCTTC | CASSTDRDNEQFF | TRBJ2-1 | - | - | TRBV12-3/TRBV12-4
TGTGCCAGTTACTCGGGACAGAGCTCCTACAATGAGCAGTTCTTC | CASYSGQSSYNEQFF | TRBJ2-1 | - | TRBD1 | TRBV28
TGTGCCAGCAGCTTAATAGGGACAGTCGCTCTACAGCCCCAGCATTTT | CASSLIGTVALQPQHF | TRBJ1-5 | few | TRBD1 | TRBV7-8
TGTGCCACCAGCAGATCAAAAGGACAGGGGGACAATGAGCAGTTCTTC | CATSRSKGQGDNEQFF | TRBJ2-1 | - | TRBD1 | TRBV15
TGTGCCAGTAGTATCCCCCCCCTAGCGGGTTTAAATGAGCAGTTCTTC | CASSIPPLAGLNEQFF | TRBJ2-1 | few | TRBD2 | TRBV19
TGTGCCAGCAGTTGGCGGACAGGCCAAGAGACCCAGTACTTC | CASSWRTGQETQYF | TRBJ2-5 | - | TRBD1 | TRBV6-2/TRBV6-3
TGTGCCAGCAGCTTCGGGGGATATAGCAATCAGCCCCAGCATTTT | CASSFGGYSNQPQHF | TRBJ1-5 | - | - | TRBV7-9
TGTGCCAGCAGTTCTCCTCCCACAGATACGCAGTATTTT | CASSSPPTDTQYF | TRBJ2-3 | - | - | TRBV12-3/TRBV12-4
TGTGCCACCAGTATAAACAGGGGGAGCACAGATACGCAGTATTTT | CATSINRGSTDTQYF | TRBJ2-3 | - | TRBD1 | TRBV24-1
TGTGCCACCTCCGTCGGTAGCGGTAGCACAGATACGCAGTATTTT | CATSVGSGSTDTQYF | TRBJ2-3 | medium-sized | - | TRBV24-1
TGTGCCAGCAGCGCTGGGACAGACTACAATGAGCAGTTCTTC | CASSAGTDYNEQFF | TRBJ2-1 | - | TRBD1 | TRBV9
TGTGCCAGCAAGACTAGCGGGAGCTGGGAGCTGTTTTTT | CASKTSGSWELFF | TRBJ2-2 | once | TRBD2 | TRBV27
TGTGCCAGCAGTTACTCGGCTGGCGGGAGGAATTATGAGCAGTTCTTC | CASSYSAGGRNYEQFF | TRBJ2-1 | - | TRBD2 | TRBV6-6
TGTGCCAGTAGTACGGGACAGGGGCGCTTTTATGGCTACACCTTC | CASSTGQGRFYGYTF | TRBJ1-2 | - | TRBD1 | TRBV19
TGCGCCAGCAGCTCGACAGGGTACGATGGTGAAAAACTGTTTTTT | CASSSTGYDGEKLFF | TRBJ1-4 | few | TRBD1 | TRBV5-1
TGTGCCATCAGGGGGGACAGCGATAATTCACCCCTCCACTTT | CAIRGDSDNSPLHF | TRBJ1-6 | - | TRBD1 | TRBV10-3
TGTGCCATCAGTTCAGGGCCGGAGCCCCAGCATTTT | CAISSGPEPQHF | TRBJ1-5 | - | - | TRBV10-3
TGTGCCAGCAGCCCGACAGGTCAAGAGACCCAGTACTTC | CASSPTGQETQYF | TRBJ2-5 | - | - | TRBV13
TGTGCCATCAACCCAACAGGGGGCAATGAGCAGTTCTTC | CAINPTGGNEQFF | TRBJ2-1 | few | TRBD1 | TRBV10-3
TGTGCCAGCAGTTACTCTGTCCTCGCAGGGGGCCTCTACGAGCAGTACTTC | CASSYSVLAGGLYEQYF | TRBJ2-7 | - | TRBD1 | TRBV6-2/TRBV6-3
TGTGCCAGCAGTTTGGGACAGACAAATCAGCCCCAGCATTTT | CASSLGQTNQPQHF | TRBJ1-5 | - | TRBD1 | TRBV28
TGTGCCAGCAGTGAAGCGAGCGGAGGTGCCCAGCATTTT | CASSEASGGAQHF | TRBJ1-5 | - | - | TRBV2
TGTGCCAGCAGCTTAGCTGGCAGGGGGCGTGAAGAGACCCAGTACTTC | CASSLAGRGREETQYF | TRBJ2-5 | few | TRBD1 | TRBV7-6
TGTGCCAGCAGCCACCTAGCGGGGGGACGGACCGGGGAGCTGTTTTTT | CASSHLAGGRTGELFF | TRBJ2-2 | - | TRBD2 | TRBV14
TGTGCCAGCAGTGGGACACGGACTACATCCTACGAGCAGTACTTC | CASSGTRTTSYEQYF | TRBJ2-7 | - | - | TRBV2
TGCGCCAGCAGCTTGGGAACAGGGAACTATGGCTACACCTTC | CASSLGTGNYGYTF | TRBJ1-2 | - | - | TRBV5-1
TGTGCCACCACAATCATCCCCCTCTCTGGGGCCAACGTCCTGACTTTC | CATTIIPLSGANVLTF | TRBJ2-6 | once | - | TRBV2
TGTGCCAGCAGTGAGGAGGTTTTCAGCGGAAACACCATATATTTT | CASSEEVFSGNTIYF | TRBJ1-3 | - | - | TRBV2
TGTGCCAGCAGCAAAGGGGGGGATCGAGGCACTGAAGCTTTCTTT | CASSKGGDRGTEAFF | TRBJ1-1 | - | - | TRBV6-5
TGTGCCAGCAGTGAAGAAGCGCCTACTAATCAGCCCCAGCATTTT | CASSEEAPTNQPQHF | TRBJ1-5 | - | - | TRBV6-1
TGTGCCGTTCGGACAGCAACTAATGAAAAACTGTTTTTT | CAVRTATNEKLFF | TRBJ1-4 | - | - | TRBV10-3
TGTGCCATCAGTGGGGACAGGGCAAGATATGGCTACACCTTC | CAISGDRARYGYTF | TRBJ1-2 | - | TRBD1 | TRBV10-3
TGTGCCAGCAGCTTGGACACCTACGAGCAGTACTTC | CASSLDTYEQYF | TRBJ2-7 | - | - | TRBV5-5
TGCAGCGTTGGACCCGACAGGGAGCTCAACGAGCAGTACTTC | CSVGPDRELNEQYF | TRBJ2-7 | - | TRBD1 | TRBV29-1
TGTGCCAGTAGCCGATCGAGGCGGTACAATGAGCAGTTCTTC | CASSRSRRYNEQFF | TRBJ2-1 | - | - | TRBV19
TGTGCCAGCAGTTTTGGGACAGGCGTGAACACTGAAGCTTTCTTT | CASSFGTGVNTEAFF | TRBJ1-1 | - | TRBD1 | TRBV6-5
TGTGCAACCAATCGCGGGGGCTTATCCTACAATGAGCAGTTCTTC | CATNRGGLSYNEQFF | TRBJ2-1 | - | - | TRBV28
TGCGCCAGCAGCGGCGACAGCCACGGGGACTTGGCCTCACTCTACAATGAGCAGTTCTTC | CASSGDSHGDLASLYNEQFF | TRBJ2-1 | few | - | TRBV5-1
TGTGCCACCAGCGCCGGACAGGTTGCCTACGAGCAGTACTTC | CATSAGQVAYEQYF | TRBJ2-7 | - | TRBD1 | TRBV15
TGTGCCAGCAGCTTAAGTCTAGCTACAGATACGCAGTATTTT | CASSLSLATDTQYF | TRBJ2-3 | - | - | TRBV7-2
TGTGCCAGCAGCGCCAGACAGAACACCGGGGAGCTGTTTTTT | CASSARQNTGELFF | TRBJ2-2 | - | - | TRBV11-3
TGTGCCAGCACTGGGGACTATCGGTCACTCTACGAGCAGTACTTC | CASTGDYRSLYEQYF | TRBJ2-7 | - | TRBD2 | TRBV6-6
TGTGCCAGCAGCGATCGACAGGGGGGTACTTCACCCCTCCACTTT | CASSDRQGGTSPLHF | TRBJ1-6 | - | TRBD1 | TRBV7-2